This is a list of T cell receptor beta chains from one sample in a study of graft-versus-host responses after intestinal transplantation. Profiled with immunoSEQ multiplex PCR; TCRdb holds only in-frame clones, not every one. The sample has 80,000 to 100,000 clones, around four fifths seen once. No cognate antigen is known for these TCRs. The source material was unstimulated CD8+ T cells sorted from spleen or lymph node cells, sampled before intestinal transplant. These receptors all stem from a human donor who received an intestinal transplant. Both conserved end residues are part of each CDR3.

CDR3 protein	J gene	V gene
CASSQLTGGRGSGNTIYF	TRBJ1-3	TRBV14
CASSSPGGPNTEAFF	TRBJ1-1	TRBV5-6
CAWSVQGSQPQHF	TRBJ1-5	TRBV30
CATEGTGELFF	TRBJ2-2	TRBV13
CASRLHGPETQYF	TRBJ2-5	TRBV6-5
CATSRDLGTAEGYTF	TRBJ1-2	TRBV15
CASSLRGPSYEQYF	TRBJ2-7	TRBV5-1
CASSQTGIAKNIQYF	TRBJ2-4	TRBV4-1
CASSYSQSSYNEQFF	TRBJ2-1	TRBV6-5
CASSGTVPFNTEAFF	TRBJ1-1	TRBV6-1
CASRQLGANTEAFF	TRBJ1-1	TRBV5-5
CASSAYRDRYNSPLHF	TRBJ1-6	TRBV25-1
CASAVARENEQFF	TRBJ2-1	TRBV2
CASSEGTSGGTYNEQFF	TRBJ2-1	TRBV2
CASSLYTTGDTDTQYF	TRBJ2-3	TRBV13
CASSISSFGTHLGEQYF	TRBJ2-7	TRBV19
CASSQDSLGTRMNTGELFF	TRBJ2-2	TRBV4-2
CASSPYQPQETQYF	TRBJ2-5	TRBV18
CASSFRDRGADTQYF	TRBJ2-3	TRBV6-4
CATQGERETQYF	TRBJ2-5	TRBV15
CATSRETYYGYTF	TRBJ1-2	TRBV15
CASSLGVTGYQETQYF	TRBJ2-5	TRBV5-1
CASSFQSTELAKNIQYF	TRBJ2-4	TRBV27
CASKETSGSRNNEQFF	TRBJ2-1	TRBV19
CASSQPRRFGLFALDSNQPQHF	TRBJ1-5	TRBV28
CASSPSPGSYNEQFF	TRBJ2-1	TRBV9
CASSRSGGASRTDTQYF	TRBJ2-3	TRBV10-2
CATGLTQNSNQPQHF	TRBJ1-5	TRBV6-5
CASSVAGRDTQYF	TRBJ2-3	TRBV9
CASSPWTGNYGYTF	TRBJ1-2	TRBV5-6
CASSFGSDRLNTEAFF	TRBJ1-1	TRBV7-9
CASSLGGTYEQYF	TRBJ2-7	TRBV28
CASSLRPAERGNNEQFF	TRBJ2-1	TRBV7-9
CSVDLTGLQETQYF	TRBJ2-5	TRBV29-1
CATPKGYYGYTF	TRBJ1-2	TRBV2
CASSTPLGESSNEQFF	TRBJ2-1	TRBV11-2
CASSEIGGQGRTEQYF	TRBJ2-7	TRBV6-1
CASSLGGPYEQYF	TRBJ2-7	TRBV27
CASSLATGELFF	TRBJ2-2	TRBV7-9
CASSSIGGSIYEQYF	TRBJ2-7	TRBV9
CASSELADRDQETQYF	TRBJ2-5	TRBV10-1
CASSFQGRTDTQYF	TRBJ2-3	TRBV5-6
CAISESPRITNNYGYTF	TRBJ1-2	TRBV10-3
CASSLYPGTVSNQPQHF	TRBJ1-5	TRBV28
CASSEYRASEGYTF	TRBJ1-2	TRBV6-6